Below, 26 T cell receptor beta chains from the same sample are listed, as sequenced in a study of technical replicates of blood from a few donors. TCRdb's table, derived via immunoSEQ multiplex PCR, lists solely in-frame clones and lacks some. The repertoire holds about 48,000 clones, 92% seen once, with around 4.2% in the top ten. Sequences were obtained from PBMCs. These receptor sequences come from a human donor in good health. Some clones in this sample may be carry-over from other donors' samples.

The rearrangement uses TRBV5-1 and TRBJ2-2; the D is unclear. CDR1 is SGHRS and CDR2 is YFSETQ in the germline V gene. The CDR3 is 15 amino acids. V dropped 0 bases and J dropped 4 bases, with 10 bases sitting between them. CDR3: CASSLGLYSTGELFF. The CDR3 DNA sequence: TGCGCCAGCAGCTTGGGGTTGTACAGCACCGGGGAGCTGTTTTTT.

The chain recombines TRBV11-3 with TRBJ2-2, with 8 nucleotides matching TRBD2. Germline CDR1 reads SGHNT; CDR2 reads YENEEA. This CDR3 spans 18 amino acids. Germline trimming cut 0 bases from V and 6 bases from J; bases unmatched to any gene: 12. CDR3 sequence: CASSLDSLGLVSAGELFF. The DNA for the CDR3 is TGTGCCAGCAGCTTAGACTCCCTGGGACTAGTTAGCGCCGGGGAGCTGTTTTTT.

The chain joins TRBV7-8 to TRBJ2-2; D perhaps matches TRBD1 (5 bases). V shed 1 base and J shed 7 bases, with 13 bases lying between them. Per germline, CDR1 SGHVS and CDR2 FQNEAQ. There are 15 residues in the CDR3. The CDR3 nucleotides read TGTGCCAGCAGCTTAGTGGCAGGGCGAGGCGGGGAGCTGTTTTTT. It encodes CASSLVAGRGGELFF.

This chain links TRBV19 with TRBJ2-1; TRBD2 agrees at 12 bases. Losses at the gene ends were 3 bases for V and 5 bases for J; bases not matched to a gene: 8. The CDR3 is 17 residues long. Looked up from germline, CDR1 is LNHDA and CDR2 is SQIVND (reference sequence). The CDR3 DNA reads as TGTGCCAGTAGTATTCGAACTAGCGGGGGGCGGAACAATGAGCAGTTCTTC. Residues: CASSIRTSGGRNNEQFF.

V gene TRBV5-6 combines with J gene TRBJ1-2; 8 bases match TRBD1. The ends lost 4 bases at V and 10 bases at J; junction bases unmatched: 9. Per the germline V gene, CDR1 is SGHDT and CDR2 is YYEEEE. This CDR3 has 13 residues. For the CDR3, the DNA is TGTGCCAGCAGCCAGGGGGCCCAACCACTCTACACCTTC. Translating it yields CASSQGAQPLYTF.

V usage is TRBV7-6 and J usage is TRBJ2-3; TRBD2 aligns across 8 bases. This CDR3 is 16 amino acids long. V was pared by 5 bases and J by 0 bases, with 7 bases of the junction left unmatched. CDR1 SGHVS and CDR2 FNYEAQ come from the germline V gene. The CDR3 loop reads CASSRTLAESTDTQYF. CDR3 DNA: TGTGCCAGCAGCCGTACACTAGCGGAGAGCACAGATACGCAGTATTTT.

The CDR3 loop is CASSLSSNYGYTF. In nucleotides, the CDR3 is TGTGCCAGCAGCTTATCATCCAACTATGGCTACACCTTC. V and J are TRBV7-2 and TRBJ1-2; no definite D call. This CDR3 region has 13 residues. The ends were cut back, 2 bases at V and 2 bases at J, with 6 bases in the middle. The germline V gene has CDR1 SGHTA and CDR2 FQGNSA.

The chain uses TRBV19 and TRBJ1-5; 10 nucleotides align to TRBD1. CDR1 is LNHDA, CDR2 SQIVND, per germline (reference sequence). The CDR3 loop spans 13 amino acids. V was clipped by 7 bases and J by 7 bases; unmatched bases: 4. The CDR3 nucleotides read TGTGCCAGTAAAGGGACAGGGGTACAGCCCCAGCATTTT. It encodes CASKGTGVQPQHF.

The rearrangement joins TRBV6-6 to TRBJ1-4; possible D gene TRBD1, 6 bases. Per germline, CDR1 MNHNY and CDR2 SVGAGI (reference sequence). V lost 11 bases and J 5 bases, leaving 15 bases between the germline ends. This CDR3 has 13 amino acids. CDR3 sequence reads: CAGQTGRNEKLFF. Written as DNA, the CDR3 is TGTGCCGGGCAGACAGGACGGAATGAAAAACTGTTTTTT.

V is TRBV11-3 and J is TRBJ2-3; TRBD2 agrees at 10 bases. The CDR3 consists of 16 residues. With V trimmed by 3 bases and J by 1 base, 4 bases remained unmatched. Germline loops: CDR1 SGHNT, CDR2 YENEEA. The CDR3 sequence is CASSLFGTSGTDTQYF. Written as DNA, the CDR3 is TGTGCCAGCAGCTTGTTTGGGACTAGCGGCACAGATACGCAGTATTTT.

This clone was seen only once. J is TRBJ2-7 and V is TRBV6-5, with TRBD2 identical over 7 bases. Germline-derived CDR1 and CDR2 are MNHEY and SVGAGI. This CDR3 is 15 amino acids long. V shed 5 bases and J 5 bases; nucleotides not matched to a gene: 12. Written as DNA, the CDR3 is TGTGCCAGCAGTAGCCGGGAGCCGGGAGGAAACGAGCAGTACTTC. Protein sequence: CASSSREPGGNEQYF.

The chain carries TRBV2 and TRBJ2-6; D gene ambiguous. Germline lookup yields CDR1 SNHLY and CDR2 FYNNEI. This CDR3 is built from 16 residues. The ends were cut back, 3 bases at V and 0 bases at J, with 9 bases in the middle. In nucleotides, the CDR3 is TGTGCCAGCAGTGAGCCGGGTCCCTCTGGGGCCAACGTCCTGACTTTC. Translation gives CASSEPGPSGANVLTF.

This clone was counted a single time. The genes are TRBV11-1 and TRBJ1-1, with D possibly being TRBD1 (5 bases). Per germline, CDR1 SGHAT and CDR2 FQDESV (reference sequence). The CDR3 runs to 14 residues. Trimming removed 7 bases from V and 5 bases from J, with 17 bases in between. The CDR3 spells CASNKWGVMTEAFF. The CDR3 coding sequence is TGTGCCAGCAACAAGTGGGGGGTAATGACTGAAGCTTTCTTT.

This clone was recorded once. V and J are TRBV30 and TRBJ2-5, with unresolved D. This CDR3 has 13 residues. The V gene's germline CDR1 is GTSNPN and CDR2 SVGIG (reference sequence). V lost 3 bases, J lost 2 bases, and 10 bases lay in between. DNA for the CDR3: TGTGCCTGGAGCGCAGGCGCACAAGAGACCCAGTACTTC. Translating it yields CAWSAGAQETQYF. The entire variable domain, with the rest obtained from reference TRBV30 and TRBJ2-5, is as follows: SQTIHQWPATLVQPVGSPLSLECTVEGTSNPNLYWYRQAAGRGLQLLFYSVGIGQISSEVPQNLSASRPQDRQFILSSKKLLLSDSGFYLCAWSAGAQETQYFGPGTRLLVL.

In its sample, this clone was seen once. The chain joins TRBV19 to TRBJ2-7; 11 bases match TRBD2. V was clipped by 3 bases and J by 0 bases; unmatched bases: 7. From germline, CDR1 is LNHDA and CDR2 SQIVND (reference sequence). The CDR3 covers 17 residues. The CDR3 loop reads CASSMASGGYNSYEQYF. The CDR3 DNA follows: TGTGCCAGTAGTATGGCTAGCGGGGGGTACAACTCCTACGAGCAGTACTTC.

This chain uses TRBV7-9 with TRBJ2-2; a possible D gene is TRBD1 (5 bases). Trimming cost V 7 bases and J 6 bases, with 12 bases left between them. Germline CDR1 SEHNR, CDR2 FQNEAQ (reference sequence). The CDR3 runs to 13 residues. Here the CDR3 DNA reads TGTGCCAGCACCGACAGTACAGCCGGGGAGCTGTTTTTT. Amino acid sequence: CASTDSTAGELFF.

This chain connects TRBV7-9 to TRBJ2-7; 7 bases are a match to TRBD2. The CDR3 contains 17 residues. The ends lost 2 bases at V and 2 bases at J; junction bases unmatched: 12. Germline CDR1 is SEHNR and CDR2 is FQNEAQ (reference sequence). CDR3 amino acids: CASSLREERTHPYEQYF. CDR3 nucleotide sequence: TGTGCCAGCAGCTTACGGGAGGAGAGGACCCACCCCTACGAGCAGTACTTC.

The V and J genes are TRBV9 and TRBJ1-4; no firm D call. The V end lost 4 bases, the J end lost 0 bases, and 7 bases lay between the germline ends. CDR3 length: 14 amino acids. Looked up from germline, CDR1 is SGDLS and CDR2 is YYNGEE. The CDR3 loop reads CASSPLATNEKLFF. For the CDR3, the DNA is TGTGCCAGCAGCCCATTAGCAACTAATGAAAAACTGTTTTTT.

The chain carries TRBV6-1 and TRBJ2-3; a possible D gene is TRBD2 (7 bases). V lost 3 bases and J lost 2, with 12 bases in between. This CDR3 has 15 residues. Germline CDR1 and CDR2: MNHNS and SASEGT. The DNA of the CDR3 is TGTGCCAGCAGTGAGGGGGGGCGCTTCACAGATACGCAGTATTTT. Translation: CASSEGGRFTDTQYF.

A few counts support this clone. The chain has TRBV5-6 and TRBJ2-7; D is ambiguous. CDR1 and CDR2 from the germline V gene are SGHDT and YYEEEE. This CDR3 has 16 residues. Trimming stripped 0 bases from V and 0 bases from J, with 13 bases between. The CDR3 here is CASSLGPAESSYEQYF. The CDR3 DNA reads TGTGCCAGCAGCTTGGGACCGGCGGAGAGCTCCTACGAGCAGTACTTC. Using reference TRBV5-6 and TRBJ2-7 for the parts outside the CDR3, the full variable domain is DAGVTQSPTHLIKTRGQQVTLRCSPKSGHDTVSWYQQALGQGPQFIFQYYEEEERQRGNFPDRFSGHQFPNYSSELNVNALLLGDSALYLCASSLGPAESSYEQYFGPGTRLTVT.

This sequence joins TRBV18 and TRBJ1-4, with D perhaps TRBD1 (5 bases). This CDR3 is built from 17 residues. V was shortened by 0 bases and J by 7 bases, with 18 bases between the two germline ends. The germline V gene has CDR1 KGHSH and CDR2 LQKENI. In nucleotides, the CDR3 is TGTGCCAGCTCACCACCGGAGTTTGGGGCTGCAGGTGAAAAACTGTTTTTT. Amino acids: CASSPPEFGAAGEKLFF.

The CDR3 sequence: CASSPLAKNIQYF. CDR3 nucleotides: TGTGCCAGCAGTCCCCTAGCCAAAAACATTCAGTACTTC. The chain uses TRBV27 and TRBJ2-4; D call uncertain. CDR1 is MNHEY and CDR2 is SMNVEV in the germline V gene (reference sequence). The CDR3 runs 13 residues. The V gene lost 5 bases and the J gene lost 0 bases, with 5 bases spanning the gap.

The rearrangement links TRBV7-2 to TRBJ2-7; the match to TRBD2 covers 12 bases. The CDR3 spans 14 residues. The J segment lost 4 bases and the V segment lost 2 bases, leaving 0 bases of the junction unmatched. Germline V CDR1 and CDR2: SGHTA, FQGNSA. CDR3 in amino acids: CASSLTSGRYEQYF. The CDR3 DNA reads as TGTGCCAGCAGCTTAACTAGCGGGAGGTACGAGCAGTACTTC.

This clone has only one observation. The chain recombines TRBV5-1 with TRBJ2-3, with D unclear. Germline values: CDR1 SGHRS, CDR2 YFSETQ. This CDR3 has 16 residues. Trimming removed 0 bases from V and 4 bases from J, with 15 bases in between. The CDR3 spells CASSLAPVDRADTQYF. In DNA, the CDR3 is TGCGCCAGCAGCTTGGCCCCGGTTGATCGGGCAGATACGCAGTATTTT.

The rearrangement joins TRBV28 to TRBJ1-4; tentatively, D is TRBD1 (5 bases). This CDR3 comprises 14 residues. Trimming removed 5 bases at V and 7 bases at J, with 14 bases between. CDR1 is MDHEN, CDR2 SYDVKM, per germline. Written as DNA, the CDR3 is TGTGCCAGCAGTGGGCGGGATGGGGGTGAAAAACTGTTTTTT. Translating gives CASSGRDGGEKLFF.

J is TRBJ2-3 and V is TRBV7-2; D is possibly TRBD2 (6 bases). The CDR3 has 14 amino acids. Germline CDR1 is SGHTA and CDR2 is FQGNSA. V dropped 4 bases and J dropped 6 bases, with 14 bases sitting between them. The CDR3: CASSSVGGTDTQYF. CDR3 bases: TGTGCCAGCAGCTCCGTGGGCGGGACGGATACGCAGTATTTT.